The present TCR beta chain was sequenced within a study of shared clonotypes between healthy human individuals. Whole-study findings and limits: Richness estimates generally favored naive over memory subsets.

The repertoire was sequenced with immunoSEQ multiplex PCR; TCRdb's copy has only in-frame clones and lacks some. The data contain about 2.1 million clones, 85% to 95% of them seen just once; the ten biggest clones take up 1.5% to 2%. About this clone itself: The antigen is not known.

CD45RO-negative, CCR7-positively selected cells formed the naive CD8 fraction, excluding terminally differentiated effector memory CD45RA+ cells. Sequenced: naive CD8+ T cells from PBMCs. The receptor was isolated from a man between 18 and 35 years old in good health. Some clones in this sample may be carry-over from other donors' samples.

The DNA of the CDR3 is TGTGCCAGCAGCTTAATGACTAGCTGGAACGAGCAGTACTTC. Its protein product is CASSLMTSWNEQYF. This chain links TRBV7-9 with TRBJ2-7, with 7 bases aligning to TRBD2. CDR1 is SEHNR, CDR2 FQNEAQ, per germline (reference sequence). The length of the CDR3 is 14 residues. The V segment lost 2 bases and the J segment 5 bases; nucleotides outside the gene matches: 6.